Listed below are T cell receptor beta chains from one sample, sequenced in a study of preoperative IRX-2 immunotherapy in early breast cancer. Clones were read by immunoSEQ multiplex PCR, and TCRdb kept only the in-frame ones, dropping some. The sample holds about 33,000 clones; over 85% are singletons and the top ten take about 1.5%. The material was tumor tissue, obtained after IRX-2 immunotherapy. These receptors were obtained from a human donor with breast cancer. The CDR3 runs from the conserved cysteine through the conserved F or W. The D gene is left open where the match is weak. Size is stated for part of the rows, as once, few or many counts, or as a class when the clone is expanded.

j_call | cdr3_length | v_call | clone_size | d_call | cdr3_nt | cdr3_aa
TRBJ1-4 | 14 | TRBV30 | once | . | TGTGCCTGGAGTGAGGGGGGCAGGAACGAAAAACTGTTTTTT | CAWSEGGRNEKLFF
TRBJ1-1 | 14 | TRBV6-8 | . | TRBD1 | TGTGCCATCGGGGCATCCGGGACAGGGCAGAACGCTTTCTTT | CAIGASGTGQNAFF
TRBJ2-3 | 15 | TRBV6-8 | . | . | TGTGCCAGCAGTTACCCAGGATTTGGGGGGGATACGCAGTATTTT | CASSYPGFGGDTQYF
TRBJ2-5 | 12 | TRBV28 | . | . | TGTGCCAGCAGTGCCCCCCCAGAGACCCAGTACTTC | CASSAPPETQYF
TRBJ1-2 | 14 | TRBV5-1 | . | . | TGCGCCAGCAGCTCGAAACAGGGAAACTATGGCTACACCTTC | CASSSKQGNYGYTF
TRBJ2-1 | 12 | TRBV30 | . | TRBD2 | TGTGCCTGGGGGGACTATAACAATGAGCAGTTCTTC | CAWGDYNNEQFF
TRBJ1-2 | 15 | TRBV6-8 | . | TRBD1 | TGTGCCAGCAGTTACTCGGGACAGGGGTCGGATGGCTACACCTTC | CASSYSGQGSDGYTF
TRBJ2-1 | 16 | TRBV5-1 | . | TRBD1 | TGCGCCAGCAGCACCCACCCAGGGGGCGGGTACAATGAGCAGTTCTTC | CASSTHPGGGYNEQFF
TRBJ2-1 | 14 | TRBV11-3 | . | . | TGTGCCAGCATCGAAGGGAGTTTGTACAATGAGCAGTTCTTC | CASIEGSLYNEQFF
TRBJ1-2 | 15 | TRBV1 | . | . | TGCACCAGCAGCCAGGAAGGATGCACGATCTATGGCTACACCTTC | CTSSQEGCTIYGYTF
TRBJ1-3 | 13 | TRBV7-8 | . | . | TGTGCCAGCAGCCGGACGGCCGGAAACACCATATATTTT | CASSRTAGNTIYF
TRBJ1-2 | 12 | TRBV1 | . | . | TGCGCCAGCAGCCAAGGGGGGTCTGGCTACACCTTC | CASSQGGSGYTF
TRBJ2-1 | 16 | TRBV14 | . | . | TGTGCCAGCAGCCAGGGGCTAGCAAGGGGTCTCAATGAGCAGTTCTTC | CASSQGLARGLNEQFF
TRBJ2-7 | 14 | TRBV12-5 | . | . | TGTGCTAGTGCCAAAGCGGCCCTCCCTTACGAGCAGTACTTC | CASAKAALPYEQYF
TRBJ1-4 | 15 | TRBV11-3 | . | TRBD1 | TGTGCCAGCAGCTTACAGGGGGCGACTAATGAAAAACTGTTTTTT | CASSLQGATNEKLFF
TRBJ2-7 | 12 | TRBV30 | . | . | TGTGCCTGGAGGTGGGGGACCTACGAGCAGTACTTC | CAWRWGTYEQYF
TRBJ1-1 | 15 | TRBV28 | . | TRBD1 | TGTGCCAGCAGTGAAACAGGGGGCGCATTGACTGAAGCTTTCTTT | CASSETGGALTEAFF
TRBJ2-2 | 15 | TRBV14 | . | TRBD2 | TGTGCCAGCAGCCAAGCTCTAGGGAGGGCCGGGGAGCTGTTTTTT | CASSQALGRAGELFF
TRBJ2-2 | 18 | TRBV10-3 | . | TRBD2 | TGTGCCATCAGTGAGTCGACTCGAGGGACTAGCAATCCCGGGGAGCTGTTTTTT | CAISESTRGTSNPGELFF
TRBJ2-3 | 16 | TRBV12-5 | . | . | TGTGCTAGTGGCCCGGTTGGTGAGCTTAGCACAGATACGCAGTATTTT | CASGPVGELSTDTQYF
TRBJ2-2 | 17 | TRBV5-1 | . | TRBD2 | TGCGCCAGCAGCAACCCAGCTAGCGGGAGGGAGACCGGGGAGCTGTTTTTT | CASSNPASGRETGELFF
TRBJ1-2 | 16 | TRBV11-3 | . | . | TGTGCCAGCAGCTTAGGAGGATTCTCAGCAGGCTATGGCTACACCTTC | CASSLGGFSAGYGYTF
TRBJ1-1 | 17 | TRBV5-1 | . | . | TGCGCCAGCAGCTTAGGTCCAATCAGGGGAATGGGCACTGAAGCTTTCTTT | CASSLGPIRGMGTEAFF
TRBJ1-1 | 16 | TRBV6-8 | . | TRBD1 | TGTGCCAGCAGTCCCAGAGACAGGGGGCTGAACACTGAAGCTTTCTTT | CASSPRDRGLNTEAFF
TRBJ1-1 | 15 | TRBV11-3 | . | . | TGTGCCAGCAGCTTAGTCGGCAGGGGGAACACTGAAGCTTTCTTT | CASSLVGRGNTEAFF
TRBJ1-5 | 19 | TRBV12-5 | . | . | TGTGCTAGTGGTCAAATCCGGGACGGCCTCACCTATAGCAATCAGCCCCAGCATTTT | CASGQIRDGLTYSNQPQHF
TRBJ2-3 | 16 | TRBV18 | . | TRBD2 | TGTGCCAGCTCGCAGACTAGCGGGAGTGGGACAGATACGCAGTATTTT | CASSQTSGSGTDTQYF
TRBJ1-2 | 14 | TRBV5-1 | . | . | TGCGCCAGCAGGCCGGGGGGTTTGGACTATGGCTACACCTTC | CASRPGGLDYGYTF
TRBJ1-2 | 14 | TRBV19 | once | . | TGTGCCAGTAGTATTAGGGGCTTCGACTATGGCTACACCTTC | CASSIRGFDYGYTF
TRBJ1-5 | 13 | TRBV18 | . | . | TGTGCCAGCTCACCAGGGGGCCCCCAGCCCCAGCATTTT | CASSPGGPQPQHF
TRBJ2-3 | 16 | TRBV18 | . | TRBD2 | TGTGCCAGCTCATCAGGACTAGCGGGGAACACAGATACGCAGTATTTT | CASSSGLAGNTDTQYF
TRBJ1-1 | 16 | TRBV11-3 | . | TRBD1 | TGTGCCAGCAGACGCATCACCGGGACAGTGAACACTGAAGCTTTCTTT | CASRRITGTVNTEAFF
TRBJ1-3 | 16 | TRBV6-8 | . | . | TGTGCCAGCAGTTTACGTCCCCGGAGCTCTGGAAACACCATATATTTT | CASSLRPRSSGNTIYF
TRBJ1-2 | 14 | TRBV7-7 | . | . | TGTGCCAGCAACACACGGGGGGAGAGAGGTGGCTACACCTTC | CASNTRGERGGYTF
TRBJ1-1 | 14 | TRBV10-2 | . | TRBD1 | TGCGCCAGCAGTGAGGCAGGGGGAAGTACTGAAGCTTTCTTT | CASSEAGGSTEAFF
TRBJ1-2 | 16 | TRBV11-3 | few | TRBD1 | TGTGCCAGCAGCTTAGATCTCGGCAGGGGGAACTATGGCTACACCTTC | CASSLDLGRGNYGYTF
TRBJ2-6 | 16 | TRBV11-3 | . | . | TGTGCCAGCAGCTTAGTGGGTGGATCTGGGGCCAACGTCCTGACTTTC | CASSLVGGSGANVLTF
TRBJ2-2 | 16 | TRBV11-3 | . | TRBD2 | TGTGCCAGCAGCATGGGACTAGCGGGAGGGGTCGGGGAGCTGTTTTTT | CASSMGLAGGVGELFF
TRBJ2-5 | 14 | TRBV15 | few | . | TGTGCCACCAGCAGAGATAGGGCCCAAGAGACCCAGTACTTC | CATSRDRAQETQYF
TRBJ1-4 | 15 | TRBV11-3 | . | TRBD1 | TGTGCCAGCAGCTCCCTCGGGACAGGGTATGAAAAACTGTTTTTT | CASSSLGTGYEKLFF
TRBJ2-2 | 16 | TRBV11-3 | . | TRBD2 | TGTGCCAGCAGCCAGACTAGCGGGGGAAGCACCGGGGAGCTGTTTTTT | CASSQTSGGSTGELFF
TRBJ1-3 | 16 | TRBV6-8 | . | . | TGTGCCAGCAGTTACTCGAGGGCGAGCTCTGGAAACACCATATATTTT | CASSYSRASSGNTIYF
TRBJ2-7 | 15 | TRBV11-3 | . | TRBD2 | TGTGCCAGCAGGGTGGGTGGGACTAACTCCTACGAGCAGTACTTC | CASRVGGTNSYEQYF
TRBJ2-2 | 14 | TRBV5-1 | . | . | TGCGCCAGCAGCTTGGGACAGCGGGCCGGGGAGCTGTTTTTT | CASSLGQRAGELFF
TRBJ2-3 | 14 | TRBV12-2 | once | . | TGTGCCAGTCTAGCGGGGGGCAGCACAGATACGCAGTATTTT | CASLAGGSTDTQYF
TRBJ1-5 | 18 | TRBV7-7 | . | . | TGTGCCAGCAGCTTGCCTGTCAGGGTAGAGATGGGCAATCAGCCCCAGCATTTT | CASSLPVRVEMGNQPQHF
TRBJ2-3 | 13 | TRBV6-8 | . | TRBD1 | TGTGCCAGCGGGGGACAGGGCGGAGATACGCAGTATTTT | CASGGQGGDTQYF
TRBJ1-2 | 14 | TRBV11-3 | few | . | TGTGCCAGCAGCTTAGGCAGCCTCAAGTATGGCTACACCTTC | CASSLGSLKYGYTF
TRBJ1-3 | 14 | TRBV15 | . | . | TGTGCCACCAGCAGAGATATGCGTGTAAACACCATATATTTT | CATSRDMRVNTIYF
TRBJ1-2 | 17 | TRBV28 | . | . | TGTGCCAGCAGTTTAGGTCACACAGGGTCGGAAGGCTATGGCTACACCTTC | CASSLGHTGSEGYGYTF
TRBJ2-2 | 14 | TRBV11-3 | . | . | TGTGCCAGCAGCTTAGGACCGAACACCGGGGAGCTGTTTTTT | CASSLGPNTGELFF
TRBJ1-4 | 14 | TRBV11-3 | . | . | TGTGCCAGCAGCTTAGATGCAACTAATGAAAAACTGTTTTTT | CASSLDATNEKLFF
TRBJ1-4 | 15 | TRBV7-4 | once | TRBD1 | TGTGCCAGCAGCTCGGGACAGGCTGGGCGAGAAAAACTGTTTTTT | CASSSGQAGREKLFF
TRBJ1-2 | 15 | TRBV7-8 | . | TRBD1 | TGTGCCAGCAGCTTAGCCCAGGGGGCGGACTATGGCTACACCTTC | CASSLAQGADYGYTF
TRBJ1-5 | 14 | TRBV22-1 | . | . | TGTGCCAGCAGTTGGTATCAGGGAGATCAGCCCCAGCATTTT | CASSWYQGDQPQHF
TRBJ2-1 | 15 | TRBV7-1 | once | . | TGTGCCAGCACCCCTCAGGGGGGGCAGTACAATGAGCAGTTCTTC | CASTPQGGQYNEQFF
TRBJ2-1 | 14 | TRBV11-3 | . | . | TGTGCCAGCAGCGCCAATGCGTGGATGGACGAGCAGTTCTTC | CASSANAWMDEQFF